Listed here is a single T cell receptor beta chain. Antigen: not known. The germline CDR1 and CDR2 sequences are SNHLY and FYNNEI. The CDR3 consists of 14 residues. The trim removed 2 bases at V and 3 bases at J, leaving 0 bases unmatched. Some clones are missing from TCRdb's copy, which holds only in-frame ones; the method was immunoSEQ multiplex PCR. The data contain about 20,000 clones, 70% to 90% of them singletons. The data were obtained in a study of T cells in localized non-small cell lung cancer. Whole-study findings and limits: Because only a single region of the tumor was sequenced, heterogeneity remains possible. Exceeding tumor, uninvolved adjacent lung had the highest T cell clonality. Adjacent lung was found to contain a median around 56 of the top 100 tumor clones.

The clonotype originates from a man aged 35-69 years with stage II squamous cell lung carcinoma. The gene calls are TRBV2 and TRBJ2-3, with 9 bases matching TRBD2. This material consisted of PBMCs, taken before any cancer treatment. For the CDR3, the DNA is TGTGCCAGCAGTGAAACTAGCGGGACAGATACGCAGTATTTT. Translation: CASSETSGTDTQYF.